What follows is one TCR beta chain and its context. As yet, its antigen is unknown. The sample belongs to a study of blood T cells in healthy people across ages. This CDR3 region has 14 residues. The V and J ends lost 7 bases and 4 bases respectively, with 16 bases between them. Germline lookup yields CDR1 MGHDK and CDR2 SYGVNS. With a J-beta primer mix and a sample-barcoded 5' primer, a second PCR ran roughly 6 to 11 cycles. Using its own MiXCR run on the 5' RACE reads, TCRdb lists one record per CDR3 protein. The sample lists approximately 810,000 distinct CDR3 sequences, less than 35% seen once, with 15% to 20% in the top ten. Findings and caveats of the study: Higher diversity and more naive CD4+ cells were features of long-lived donors, compared to aged donors.

The clonotype comes from a woman of 80 years or more in good health. Input material: blood. The rearrangement joins TRBV25-1 to TRBJ1-2; possible D gene TRBD1, 6 bases. CDR3 region: CASNSSDSAYGYTF. In DNA, the CDR3 is TGTGCCAGCAATAGTTCGGACAGCGCCTATGGCTACACCTTC.